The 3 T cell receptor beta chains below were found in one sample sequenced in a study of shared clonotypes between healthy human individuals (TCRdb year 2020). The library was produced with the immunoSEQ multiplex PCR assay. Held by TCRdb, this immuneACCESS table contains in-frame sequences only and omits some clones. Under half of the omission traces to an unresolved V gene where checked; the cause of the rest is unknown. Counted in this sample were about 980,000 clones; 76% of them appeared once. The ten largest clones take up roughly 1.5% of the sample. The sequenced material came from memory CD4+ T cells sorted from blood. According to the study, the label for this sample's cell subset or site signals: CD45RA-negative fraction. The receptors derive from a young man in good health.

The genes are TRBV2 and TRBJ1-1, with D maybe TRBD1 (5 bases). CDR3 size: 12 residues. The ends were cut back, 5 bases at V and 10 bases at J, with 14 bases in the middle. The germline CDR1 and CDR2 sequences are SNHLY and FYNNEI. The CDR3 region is CASSLVQGLAFF. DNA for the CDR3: TGTGCCAGCAGTCTGGTCCAGGGATTAGCTTTCTTT.

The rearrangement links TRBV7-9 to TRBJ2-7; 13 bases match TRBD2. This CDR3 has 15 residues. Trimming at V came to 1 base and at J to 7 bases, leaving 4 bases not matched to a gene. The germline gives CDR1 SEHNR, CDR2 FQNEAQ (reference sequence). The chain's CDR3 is CASSLGTSGSGEQYF. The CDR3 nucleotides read TGTGCCAGCAGCTTAGGGACTAGCGGGAGTGGGGAGCAGTACTTC.

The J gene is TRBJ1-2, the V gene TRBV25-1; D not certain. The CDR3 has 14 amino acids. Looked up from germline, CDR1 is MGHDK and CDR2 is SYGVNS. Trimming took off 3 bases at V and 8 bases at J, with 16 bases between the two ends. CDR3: CASSDQAQSRGYTF. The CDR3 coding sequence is TGTGCCAGCAGTGACCAGGCCCAATCGAGGGGCTACACCTTC.